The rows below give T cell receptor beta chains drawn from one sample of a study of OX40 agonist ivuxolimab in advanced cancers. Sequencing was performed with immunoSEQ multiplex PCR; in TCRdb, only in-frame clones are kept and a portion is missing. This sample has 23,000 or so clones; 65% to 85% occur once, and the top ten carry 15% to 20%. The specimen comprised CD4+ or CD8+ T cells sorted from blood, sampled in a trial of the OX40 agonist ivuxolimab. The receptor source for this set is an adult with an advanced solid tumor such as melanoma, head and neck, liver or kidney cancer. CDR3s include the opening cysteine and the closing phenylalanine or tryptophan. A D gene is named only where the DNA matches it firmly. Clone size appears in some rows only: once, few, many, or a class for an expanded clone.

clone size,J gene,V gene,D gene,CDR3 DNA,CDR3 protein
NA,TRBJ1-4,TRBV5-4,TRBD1,TGTGCCAGCAGCCATCGGGACAGGGAGAATGAAAAACTGTTTTTT,CASSHRDRENEKLFF
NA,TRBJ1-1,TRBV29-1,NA,TGCAGCGTTGACATTACGAACACTGAAGCTTTCTTT,CSVDITNTEAFF
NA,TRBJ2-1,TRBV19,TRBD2,TGTGCCAGTATACCGGGACTACCGTACAATGAGCAGTTCTTC,CASIPGLPYNEQFF
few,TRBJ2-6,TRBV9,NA,TGTGCCAGCAGCGTACACCGATTGGGGGCCAACGTCCTGACTTTC,CASSVHRLGANVLTF
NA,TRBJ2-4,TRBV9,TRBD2,TGTGCCAGCAGCGTAGGGCCAGCGGGAGTCGGGAACATTCAGTACTTC,CASSVGPAGVGNIQYF
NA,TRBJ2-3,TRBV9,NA,TGTGCCAGCAGCACAGATACGCAGTATTTT,CASSTDTQYF
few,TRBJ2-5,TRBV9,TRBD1,TGTGCCAGCAGCCTATACGGACAGGATCAAGAGACCCAGTACTTC,CASSLYGQDQETQYF
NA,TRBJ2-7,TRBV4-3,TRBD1,TGCGCCAGCAGCCAAGATGCGACAGGGGGCAAGGGCGAGCAGTACTTC,CASSQDATGGKGEQYF
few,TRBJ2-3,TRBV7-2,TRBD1,TGTGCCAGCAGCTTAGTGGACAGGGCCCAAGATACGCAGTATTTT,CASSLVDRAQDTQYF
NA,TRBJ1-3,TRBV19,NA,TGTGCCAGTATTAACAGGGCGTCAGGAAACACCATATATTTT,CASINRASGNTIYF
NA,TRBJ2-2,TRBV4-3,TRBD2,TGCGCCAGCAGCCAAGGACGGACTAGCTTATCGAACACCGGGGAGCTGTTTTTT,CASSQGRTSLSNTGELFF
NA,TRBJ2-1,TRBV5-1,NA,TGCGCCAGCAGCTTGGACTCCGTAAAGCAGTTCTTC,CASSLDSVKQFF
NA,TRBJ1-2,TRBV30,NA,TGTGCCTGGAGCGACGACCCCACCCGGGGTTACTATGGCTACACCTTC,CAWSDDPTRGYYGYTF
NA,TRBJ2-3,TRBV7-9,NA,TGTGCCAGCAGCTCCAGACCAATATATACCCCTACGCAGTATTTT,CASSSRPIYTPTQYF
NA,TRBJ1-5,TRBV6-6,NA,TGTGCCAGCAGTTACACACAGGCGGGCAATCAGCCCCAGCATTTT,CASSYTQAGNQPQHF
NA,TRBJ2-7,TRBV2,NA,TGTGCCAGCAATAACCTGCAGGGCCCCTACGAGCAGTACTTC,CASNNLQGPYEQYF
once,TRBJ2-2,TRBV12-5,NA,TGTGCTAGTGGTTTACAACTAGCGAACACCGGGGAGCTGTTTTTT,CASGLQLANTGELFF